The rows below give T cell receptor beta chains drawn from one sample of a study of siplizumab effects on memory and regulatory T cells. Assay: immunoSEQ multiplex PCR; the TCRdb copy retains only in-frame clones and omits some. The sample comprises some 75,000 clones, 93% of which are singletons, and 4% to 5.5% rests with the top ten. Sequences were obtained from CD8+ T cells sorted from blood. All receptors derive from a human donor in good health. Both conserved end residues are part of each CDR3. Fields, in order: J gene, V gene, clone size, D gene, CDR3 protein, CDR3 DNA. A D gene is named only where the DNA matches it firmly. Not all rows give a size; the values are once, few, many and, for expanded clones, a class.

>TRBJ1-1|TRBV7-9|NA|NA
CAGGGEAFF
TGTGCCGGTGGGGGGGAAGCTTTCTTT
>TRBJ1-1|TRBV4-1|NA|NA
CASSQVGPTEAFF
TGCGCCAGCAGCCAAGTAGGACCCACTGAAGCTTTCTTT
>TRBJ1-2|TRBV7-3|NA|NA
CASSLDRDGNYGYTF
TGTGCCAGCAGCTTGGACCGGGACGGCAACTATGGCTACACCTTC
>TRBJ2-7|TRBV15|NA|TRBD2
CATSILAGLSYEQYF
TGTGCCACCAGTATACTAGCGGGGCTCTCCTACGAGCAGTACTTC
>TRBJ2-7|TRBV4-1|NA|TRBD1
CASSGTGREQYF
TGCGCCAGCAGCGGGACAGGACGGGAGCAGTACTTC
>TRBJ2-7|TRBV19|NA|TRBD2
CASSTREGSYEQYF
TGTGCCAGTAGTACCCGGGAGGGTTCCTACGAGCAGTACTTC
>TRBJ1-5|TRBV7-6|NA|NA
CASSEILSNQPQHF
TGTGCCAGCAGCGAAATACTTAGCAATCAGCCCCAGCATTTT
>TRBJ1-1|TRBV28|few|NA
CASSLSPRQEAFF
TGTGCCAGCAGTTTATCCCCAAGGCAGGAAGCTTTCTTT
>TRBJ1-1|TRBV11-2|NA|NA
CASSLVGVTEAFF
TGTGCCAGCAGCTTAGTCGGGGTCACTGAAGCTTTCTTT
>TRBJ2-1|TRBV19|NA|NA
CASSTGFRSYNEQFF
TGTGCCAGTAGTACAGGGTTTCGCTCCTACAATGAGCAGTTCTTC
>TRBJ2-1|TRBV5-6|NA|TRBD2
CASSFGLAGGDNEQFF
TGTGCCAGCAGCTTCGGTCTAGCGGGGGGAGACAATGAGCAGTTCTTC
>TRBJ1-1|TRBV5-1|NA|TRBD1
CASSLGTGAEAFF
TGCGCCAGCAGCCTCGGGACAGGGGCTGAAGCTTTCTTT
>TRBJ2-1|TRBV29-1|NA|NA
CSVAGGEHEQFF
TGCAGCGTTGCTGGCGGGGAGCATGAGCAGTTCTTC
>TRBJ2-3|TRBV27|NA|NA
CASSLVGGADTQYF
TGTGCCAGCAGTTTAGTAGGCGGAGCGGATACGCAGTATTTT
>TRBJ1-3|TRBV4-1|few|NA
CASSRRVLSGNTIYF
TGCGCCAGCAGCCGGAGGGTCCTCTCTGGAAACACCATATATTTT
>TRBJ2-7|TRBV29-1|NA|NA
CSVEDSFPGHSGEQYF
TGCAGCGTTGAAGATTCCTTTCCGGGACATTCAGGCGAGCAGTACTTC
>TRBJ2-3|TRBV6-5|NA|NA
CASSYSTLRSTDTQYF
TGTGCCAGCAGTTACTCGACCCTCAGGAGCACAGATACGCAGTATTTT
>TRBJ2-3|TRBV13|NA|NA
CASSFHTSSTDTQYF
TGTGCCAGCAGCTTTCACACCTCTAGCACAGATACGCAGTATTTT
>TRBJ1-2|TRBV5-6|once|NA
CASSPGLSDYGYTF
TGTGCCAGCAGCCCGGGACTTTCCGACTATGGCTACACCTTC
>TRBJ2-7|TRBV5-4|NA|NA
CASSEPVRYEQYF
TGTGCCAGCAGCGAGCCGGTTCGTTACGAGCAGTACTTC
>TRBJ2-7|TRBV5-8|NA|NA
CASSQEDSYEQYF
TGTGCCAGCAGCCAGGAGGACTCCTACGAGCAGTACTTC
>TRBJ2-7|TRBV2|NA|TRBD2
CASGSGVTYEQYF
TGTGCCAGCGGTAGCGGGGTAACCTACGAGCAGTACTTC
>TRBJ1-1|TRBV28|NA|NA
CASSQPNAGTEAFF
TGTGCCAGCAGCCAACCCAACGCGGGAACTGAAGCTTTCTTT
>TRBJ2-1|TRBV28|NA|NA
CASSTMGRGPYNEQFF
TGTGCCAGCAGTACTATGGGGAGGGGGCCCTACAATGAGCAGTTCTTC
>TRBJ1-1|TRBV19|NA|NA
CASSQGGNTGNTEAFF
TGTGCCAGTAGTCAAGGGGGGAACACAGGGAACACTGAAGCTTTCTTT
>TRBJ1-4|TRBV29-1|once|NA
CSADQGIDEKLFF
TGCAGCGCCGACCAGGGGATAGATGAAAAACTGTTTTTT
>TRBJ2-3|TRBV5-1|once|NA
CASSLAEVGSGDTDTQYF
TGCGCCAGCAGCTTGGCCGAAGTGGGGTCAGGAGACACAGATACGCAGTATTTT
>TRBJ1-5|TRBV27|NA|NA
CASSLSGDSNQPQHF
TGTGCCAGCAGTTTATCGGGCGATAGCAATCAGCCCCAGCATTTT
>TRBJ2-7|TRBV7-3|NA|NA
CASSLIGSGRENEQYF
TGTGCCAGCAGCTTAATAGGGTCGGGCAGGGAGAACGAGCAGTACTTC
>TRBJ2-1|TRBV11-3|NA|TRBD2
CASSPTSGGDYNEQFF
TGTGCCAGCAGCCCCACTAGCGGGGGAGACTACAATGAGCAGTTCTTC
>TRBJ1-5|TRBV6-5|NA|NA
CASSYSVADGQPQHF
TGTGCCAGCAGTTATTCCGTCGCAGACGGACAGCCCCAGCATTTT
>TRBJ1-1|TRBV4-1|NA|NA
CASSTETTGYGTEAFF
TGCGCCAGCAGCACCGAGACCACAGGGTACGGCACTGAAGCTTTCTTT
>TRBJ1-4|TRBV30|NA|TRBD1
CAWGDRGLEKLFF
TGTGCCTGGGGAGACAGGGGGTTGGAAAAACTGTTTTTT
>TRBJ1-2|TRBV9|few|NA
CASSVDRKANYGYTF
TGTGCCAGCAGCGTAGACAGAAAAGCTAACTATGGCTACACCTTC
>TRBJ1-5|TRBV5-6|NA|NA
CASSLGLLNQPQHF
TGTGCCAGCAGCTTGGGGCTTTTGAATCAGCCCCAGCATTTT
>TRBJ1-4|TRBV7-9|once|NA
CASSLEAREELFF
TGTGCCAGCAGCTTAGAGGCCCGCGAGGAACTGTTTTTT
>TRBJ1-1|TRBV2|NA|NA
CASSEDGTEAFF
TGTGCCAGCAGCGAAGATGGCACTGAAGCTTTCTTT
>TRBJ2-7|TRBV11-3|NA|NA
CASSPDSSYEQYF
TGTGCCAGCAGCCCGGACAGCTCCTACGAGCAGTACTTC
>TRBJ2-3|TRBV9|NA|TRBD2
CASSVPTSGGEDTQYF
TGTGCCAGCAGCGTACCGACTAGCGGGGGGGAGGATACGCAGTATTTT
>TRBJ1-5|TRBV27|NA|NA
CASSFGGDNQPQHF
TGTGCCAGCAGTTTTGGCGGAGACAATCAGCCCCAGCATTTT
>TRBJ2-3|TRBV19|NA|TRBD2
CASSIGGSGTDTQYF
TGTGCCAGTAGTATAGGGGGTAGCGGGACAGATACGCAGTATTTT
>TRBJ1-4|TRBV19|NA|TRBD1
CASSLPDRVFF
TGTGCCAGTAGTCTGCCGGACAGGGTGTTTTTT
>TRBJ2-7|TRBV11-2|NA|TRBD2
CASSFQGLAFYEQYF
TGTGCCAGCAGCTTCCAGGGACTAGCGTTCTACGAGCAGTACTTC
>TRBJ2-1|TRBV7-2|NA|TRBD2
CASSLPRDGLADFNEQFF
TGTGCCAGCAGCCTCCCTAGGGATGGACTAGCGGACTTCAATGAGCAGTTCTTC
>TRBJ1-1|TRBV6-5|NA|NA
CASSFVMDTEAFF
TGTGCCAGCAGTTTCGTAATGGACACTGAAGCTTTCTTT
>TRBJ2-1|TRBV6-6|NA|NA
CASSYWTGVGNEQFF
TGTGCCAGCAGTTACTGGACGGGGGTCGGCAATGAGCAGTTCTTC
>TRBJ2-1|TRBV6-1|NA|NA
CASSESLQPGVFYEQFF
TGTGCCAGCAGTGAATCCCTCCAGCCAGGGGTATTCTATGAGCAGTTCTTC
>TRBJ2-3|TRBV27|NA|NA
CASSLSAPSTDTQYF
TGTGCCAGCAGTCTCAGTGCCCCTAGCACAGATACGCAGTATTTT
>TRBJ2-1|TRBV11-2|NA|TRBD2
CASSLGLAGADYNEQFF
TGTGCCAGCAGCTTAGGGCTAGCGGGGGCCGATTACAATGAGCAGTTCTTC
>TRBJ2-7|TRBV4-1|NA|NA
CASSQDEGPSYEQYF
TGCGCCAGCAGCCAAGATGAGGGGCCCTCCTACGAGCAGTACTTC
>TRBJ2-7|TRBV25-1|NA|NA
CASSPIGPSYEQYF
TGTGCCAGCAGTCCAATCGGGCCCTCCTACGAGCAGTACTTC
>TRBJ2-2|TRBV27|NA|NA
CASTWGQAGELFF
TGTGCCAGCACTTGGGGGCAGGCCGGGGAGCTGTTTTTT
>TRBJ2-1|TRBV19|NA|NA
CASSIVGTGYNEQFF
TGTGCCAGTAGTATAGTAGGAACAGGATACAATGAGCAGTTCTTC
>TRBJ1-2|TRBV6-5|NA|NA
CASGWPAGTYGYTF
TGTGCCAGCGGGTGGCCGGCAGGGACATATGGCTACACCTTC
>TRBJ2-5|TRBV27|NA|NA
CASGATGYGETQYF
TGTGCCAGCGGGGCAACAGGGTACGGAGAGACCCAGTACTTC
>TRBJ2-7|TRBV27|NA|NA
CAPGCGAPHEQYF
TGTGCCCCTGGGTGCGGGGCCCCTCACGAGCAGTACTTC
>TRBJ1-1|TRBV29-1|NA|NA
CSVETQNTEAFF
TGCAGCGTTGAAACGCAGAACACTGAAGCTTTCTTT
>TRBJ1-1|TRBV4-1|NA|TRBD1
CASSYYLTGVEAFF
TGCGCCAGCAGCTACTATTTGACAGGGGTTGAAGCTTTCTTT
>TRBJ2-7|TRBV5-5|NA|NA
CASSLAGDMAFSYEQYF
TGTGCCAGCAGCTTGGCAGGAGACATGGCTTTTTCCTACGAGCAGTACTTC